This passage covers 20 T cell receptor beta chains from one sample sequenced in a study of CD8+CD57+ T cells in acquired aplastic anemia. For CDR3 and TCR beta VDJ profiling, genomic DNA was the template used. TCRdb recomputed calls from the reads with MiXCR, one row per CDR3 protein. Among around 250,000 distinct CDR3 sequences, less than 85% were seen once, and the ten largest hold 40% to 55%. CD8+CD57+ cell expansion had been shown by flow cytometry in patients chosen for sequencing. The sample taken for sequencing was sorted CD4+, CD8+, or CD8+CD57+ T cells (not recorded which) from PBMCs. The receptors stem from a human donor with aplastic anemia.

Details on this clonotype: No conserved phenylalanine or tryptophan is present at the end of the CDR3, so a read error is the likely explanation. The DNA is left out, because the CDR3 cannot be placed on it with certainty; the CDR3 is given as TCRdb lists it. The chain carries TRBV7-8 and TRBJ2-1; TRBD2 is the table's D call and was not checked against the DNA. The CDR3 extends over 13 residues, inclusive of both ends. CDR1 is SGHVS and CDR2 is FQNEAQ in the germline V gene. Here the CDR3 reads CASSYAGIPDTLY.

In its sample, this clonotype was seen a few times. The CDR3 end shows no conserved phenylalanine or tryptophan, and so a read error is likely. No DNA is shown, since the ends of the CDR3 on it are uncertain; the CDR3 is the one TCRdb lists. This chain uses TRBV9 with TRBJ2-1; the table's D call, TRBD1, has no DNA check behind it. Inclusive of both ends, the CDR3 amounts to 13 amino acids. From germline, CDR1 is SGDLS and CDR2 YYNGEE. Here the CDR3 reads CASSEGGRQGGNI.

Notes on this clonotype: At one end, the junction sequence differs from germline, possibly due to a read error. CDR3 in amino acids: CASSLTGTGTTHF. In nucleotides, the CDR3 is TGCGCCAGCAGCTTAACTGGGACAGGGACCACGCATTTT. This chain uses TRBV7-3 with TRBJ1-5, with TRBD1 matching 9 bases. The CDR3 extends over 13 amino acids. CDR1 is SGHTA and CDR2 is FQGTGA in the germline V gene.

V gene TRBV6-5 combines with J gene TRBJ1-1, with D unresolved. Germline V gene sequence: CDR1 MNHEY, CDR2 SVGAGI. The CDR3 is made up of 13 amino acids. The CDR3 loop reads CASRLAQGTEAFF. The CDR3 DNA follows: TGTGCTAGCCGTTTGGCTCAAGGCACTGAAGCTTTCTTT.

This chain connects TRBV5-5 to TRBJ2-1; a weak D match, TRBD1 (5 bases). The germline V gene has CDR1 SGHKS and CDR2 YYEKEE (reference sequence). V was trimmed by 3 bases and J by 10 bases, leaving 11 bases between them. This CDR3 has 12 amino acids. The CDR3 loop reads CASSSSQAEQFF. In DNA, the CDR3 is TGTGCCAGCAGCTCCTCACAGGCGGAGCAGTTCTTC.

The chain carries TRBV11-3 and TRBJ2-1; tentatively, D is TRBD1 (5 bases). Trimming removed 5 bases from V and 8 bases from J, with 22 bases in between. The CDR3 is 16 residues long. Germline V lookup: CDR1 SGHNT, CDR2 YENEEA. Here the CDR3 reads CASSHAGKDGQDEQFF. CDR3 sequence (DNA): TGTGCCAGCAGCCATGCAGGGAAGGACGGTCAGGATGAGCAGTTCTTC. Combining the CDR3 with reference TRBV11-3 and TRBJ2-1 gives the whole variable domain EAGVVQSPRYKIIEKKQPVAFWCNPISGHNTLYWYLQNLGQGPELLIRYENEEAVDDSQLPKDRFSAERLKGVDSTLKIQPAELGDSAVYLCASSHAGKDGQDEQFFGPGTRLTVL.

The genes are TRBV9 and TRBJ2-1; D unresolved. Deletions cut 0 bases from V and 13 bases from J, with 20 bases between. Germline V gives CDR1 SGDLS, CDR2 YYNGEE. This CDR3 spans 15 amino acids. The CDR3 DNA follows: TGTGCCAGCAGCGTAGGGTCCGATACGTACTATTTTCAGTTCTTC. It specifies CASSVGSDTYYFQFF.

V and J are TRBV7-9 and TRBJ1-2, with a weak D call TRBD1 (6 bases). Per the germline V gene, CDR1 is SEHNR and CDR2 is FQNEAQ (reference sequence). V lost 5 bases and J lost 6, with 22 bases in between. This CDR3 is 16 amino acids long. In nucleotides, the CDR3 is TGTGCCAGCAGCGTAGACAGGACCTACTATTCCAATGGCTACACCTTC. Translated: CASSVDRTYYSNGYTF.

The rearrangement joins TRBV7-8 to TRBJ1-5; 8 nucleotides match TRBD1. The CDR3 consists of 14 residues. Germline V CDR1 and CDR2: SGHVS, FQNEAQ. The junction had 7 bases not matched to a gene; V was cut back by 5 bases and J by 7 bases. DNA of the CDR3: TGTGCCAGCAGCGCAGACAGGGGAGGCCAGCCCCAGCATTTT. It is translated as CASSADRGGQPQHF.

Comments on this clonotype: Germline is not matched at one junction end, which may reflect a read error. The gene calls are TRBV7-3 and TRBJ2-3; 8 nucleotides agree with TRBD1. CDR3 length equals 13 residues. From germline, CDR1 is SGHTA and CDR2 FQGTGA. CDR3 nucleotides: TGTGCCAGCAGTGAATCGGGGGCACAGGGGGAGTATTTC. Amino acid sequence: CASSESGAQGEYF.

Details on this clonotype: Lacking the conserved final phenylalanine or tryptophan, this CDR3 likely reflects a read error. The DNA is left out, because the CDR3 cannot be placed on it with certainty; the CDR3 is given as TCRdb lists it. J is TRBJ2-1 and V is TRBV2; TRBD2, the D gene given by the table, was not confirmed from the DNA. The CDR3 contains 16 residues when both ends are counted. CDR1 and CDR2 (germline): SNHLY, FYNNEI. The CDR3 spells CASSELGRVLCEQYFG.

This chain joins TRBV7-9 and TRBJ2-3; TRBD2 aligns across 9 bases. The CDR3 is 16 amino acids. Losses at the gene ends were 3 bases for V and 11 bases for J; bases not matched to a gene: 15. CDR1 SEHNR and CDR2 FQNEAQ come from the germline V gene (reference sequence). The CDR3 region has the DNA TGTGCCAGCAGCTTCCTAGCGGGAACGACCTACGATCAGCAGTATTTT. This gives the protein CASSFLAGTTYDQQYF.

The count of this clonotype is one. CDR3 bases: TGTGCCAGCAGCTTAGGTCCAGATACGCAGACTGAAGCTTTCTTT. This encodes CASSLGPDTQTEAFF. V is TRBV9 and J is TRBJ1-1; D is unclear. In germline, CDR1 is SGDLS, CDR2 YYNGEE. V was cut by 4 bases and J by 5 bases, with 18 bases left in between. CDR3 length: 15 amino acids.

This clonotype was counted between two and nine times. The CDR3 spells CASRGVGNIQYF. Written as DNA, the CDR3 is TGTGCCAGCCGGGGGGTTGGGAACATTCAGTACTTC. V and J are TRBV7-9 and TRBJ2-4; TRBD2 aligns across 7 bases. Germline V CDR1 and CDR2: SEHNR, FQNEAQ (reference sequence). The CDR3 sequence is 12 residues long. The ends lost 8 bases at V and 7 bases at J; junction bases unmatched: 5.

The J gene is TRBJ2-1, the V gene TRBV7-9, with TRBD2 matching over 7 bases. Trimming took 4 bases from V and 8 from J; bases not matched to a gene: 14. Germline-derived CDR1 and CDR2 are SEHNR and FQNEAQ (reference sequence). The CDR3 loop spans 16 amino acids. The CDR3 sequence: CASSSQEGGGADEQFF. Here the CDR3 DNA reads TGTGCCAGCAGCTCTCAAGAAGGCGGGGGAGCCGATGAGCAGTTCTTC. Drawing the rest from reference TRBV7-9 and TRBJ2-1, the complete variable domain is DTGVSQNPRHKITKRGQNVTFRCDPISEHNRLYWYRQTLGQGPEFLTYFQNEAQLEKSRLLSDRFSAERPKGSFSTLEIQRTEQGDSAMYLCASSSQEGGGADEQFFGPGTRLTVL.

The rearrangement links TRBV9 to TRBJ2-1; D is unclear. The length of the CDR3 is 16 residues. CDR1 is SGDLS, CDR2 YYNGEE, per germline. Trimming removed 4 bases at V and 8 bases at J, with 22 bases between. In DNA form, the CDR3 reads TGTGCCAGCAGCCAGGAGAGTGGCAAGGGTGCCGATGAGCAGTTCTTC. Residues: CASSQESGKGADEQFF.

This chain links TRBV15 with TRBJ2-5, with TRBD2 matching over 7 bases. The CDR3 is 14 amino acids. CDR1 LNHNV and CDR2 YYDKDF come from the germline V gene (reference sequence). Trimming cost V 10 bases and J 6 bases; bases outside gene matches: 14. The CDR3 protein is CASGIAGERKTQYF. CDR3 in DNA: TGTGCCAGCGGAATAGCGGGCGAGCGAAAGACCCAGTACTTC.

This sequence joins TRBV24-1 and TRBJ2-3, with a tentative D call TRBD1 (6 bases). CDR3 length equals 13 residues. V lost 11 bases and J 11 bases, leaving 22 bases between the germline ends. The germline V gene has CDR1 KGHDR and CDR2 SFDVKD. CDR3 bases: TGTGCCAGCTTGGCAGGGGACACCGGGGAGCAGTATTTT. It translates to CASLAGDTGEQYF.

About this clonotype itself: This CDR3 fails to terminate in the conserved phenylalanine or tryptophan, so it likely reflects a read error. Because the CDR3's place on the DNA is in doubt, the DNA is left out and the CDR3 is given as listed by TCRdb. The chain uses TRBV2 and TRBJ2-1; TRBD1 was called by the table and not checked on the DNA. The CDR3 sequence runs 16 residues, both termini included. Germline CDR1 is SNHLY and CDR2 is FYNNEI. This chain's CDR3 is CASGDGGTGAQDYHSG.

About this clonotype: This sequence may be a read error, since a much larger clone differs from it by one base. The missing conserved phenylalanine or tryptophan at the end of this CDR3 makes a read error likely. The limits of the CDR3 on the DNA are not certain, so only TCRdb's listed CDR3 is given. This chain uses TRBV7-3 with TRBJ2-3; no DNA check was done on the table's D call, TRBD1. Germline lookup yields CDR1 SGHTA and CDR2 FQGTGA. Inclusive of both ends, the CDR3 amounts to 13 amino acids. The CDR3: CASSRQASAVEHL.